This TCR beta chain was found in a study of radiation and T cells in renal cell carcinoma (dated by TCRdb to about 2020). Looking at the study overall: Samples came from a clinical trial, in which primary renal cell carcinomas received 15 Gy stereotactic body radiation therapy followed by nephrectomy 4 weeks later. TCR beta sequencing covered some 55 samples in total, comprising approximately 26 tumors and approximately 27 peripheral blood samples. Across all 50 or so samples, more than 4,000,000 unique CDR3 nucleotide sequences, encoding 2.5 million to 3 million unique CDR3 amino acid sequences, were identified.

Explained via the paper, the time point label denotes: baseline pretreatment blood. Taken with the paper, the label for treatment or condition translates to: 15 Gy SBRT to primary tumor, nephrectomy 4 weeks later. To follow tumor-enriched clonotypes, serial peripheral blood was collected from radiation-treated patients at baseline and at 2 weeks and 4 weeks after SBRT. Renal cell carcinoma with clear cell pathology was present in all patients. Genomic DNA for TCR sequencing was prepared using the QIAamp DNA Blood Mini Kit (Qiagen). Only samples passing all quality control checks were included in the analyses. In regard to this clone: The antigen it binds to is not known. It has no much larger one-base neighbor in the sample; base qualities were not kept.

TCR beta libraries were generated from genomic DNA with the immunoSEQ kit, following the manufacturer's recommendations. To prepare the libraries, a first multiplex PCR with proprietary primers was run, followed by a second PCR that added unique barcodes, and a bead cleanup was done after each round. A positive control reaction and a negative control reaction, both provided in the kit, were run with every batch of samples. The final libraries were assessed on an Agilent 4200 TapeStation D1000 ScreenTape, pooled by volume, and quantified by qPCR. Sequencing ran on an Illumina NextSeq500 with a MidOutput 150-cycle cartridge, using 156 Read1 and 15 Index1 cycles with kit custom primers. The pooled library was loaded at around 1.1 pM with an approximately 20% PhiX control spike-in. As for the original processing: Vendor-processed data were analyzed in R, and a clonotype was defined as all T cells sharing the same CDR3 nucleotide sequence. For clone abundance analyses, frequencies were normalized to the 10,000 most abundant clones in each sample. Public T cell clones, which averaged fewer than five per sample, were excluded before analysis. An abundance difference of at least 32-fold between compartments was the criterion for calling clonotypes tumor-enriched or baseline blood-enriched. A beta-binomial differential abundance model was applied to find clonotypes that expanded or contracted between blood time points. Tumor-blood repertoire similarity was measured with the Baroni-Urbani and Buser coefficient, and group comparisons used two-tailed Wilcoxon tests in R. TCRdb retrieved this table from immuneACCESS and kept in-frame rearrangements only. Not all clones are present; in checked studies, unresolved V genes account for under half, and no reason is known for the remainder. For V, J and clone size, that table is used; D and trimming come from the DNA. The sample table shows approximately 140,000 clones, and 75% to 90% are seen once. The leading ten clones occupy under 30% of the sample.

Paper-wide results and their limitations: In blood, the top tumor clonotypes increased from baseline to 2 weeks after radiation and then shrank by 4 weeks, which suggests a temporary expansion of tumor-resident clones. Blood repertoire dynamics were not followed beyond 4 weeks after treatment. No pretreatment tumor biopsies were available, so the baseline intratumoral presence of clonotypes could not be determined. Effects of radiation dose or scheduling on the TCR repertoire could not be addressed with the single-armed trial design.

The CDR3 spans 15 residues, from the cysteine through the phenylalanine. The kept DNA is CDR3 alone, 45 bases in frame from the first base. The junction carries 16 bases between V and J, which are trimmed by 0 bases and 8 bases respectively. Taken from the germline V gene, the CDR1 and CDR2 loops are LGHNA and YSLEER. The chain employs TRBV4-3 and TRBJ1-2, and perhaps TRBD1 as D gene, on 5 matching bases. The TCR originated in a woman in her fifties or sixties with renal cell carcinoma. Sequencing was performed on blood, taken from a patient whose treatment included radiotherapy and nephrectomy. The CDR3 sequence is CASSQERRGARGYTF. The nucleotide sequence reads TGCGCCAGCAGCCAAGAAAGAAGGGGAGCTAGGGGCTACACCTTC.